The rows below give T cell receptor beta chains drawn from one sample of a study of CD8+CD57+ T cells in acquired aplastic anemia. TCRdb called the reads again in MiXCR, with one record for every CDR3 protein. The sample holds 260,000 or so distinct CDR3 sequences, approximately 79% seen once. Material: sorted CD4+, CD8+, or CD8+CD57+ T cells (not recorded which) from PBMCs. The receptor source for this set is a human donor with aplastic anemia. CDR3s include the opening cysteine and the closing phenylalanine or tryptophan. The D gene is left open where the match is weak. Clone size, where shown, is once, few, many, or a class for clones that have expanded.

clone size: -; J gene: TRBJ2-3; D gene: TRBD1; V gene: TRBV9; CDR3 DNA: TGTGCCAGCAGCGAAGGGGGCACAGGAAAGCAGTATTTT; CDR3 protein: CASSEGGTGKQYF
clone size: -; J gene: TRBJ2-2; D gene: -; V gene: TRBV24-1; CDR3 DNA: TGTGCCACCAGCCACCCGTTGGCCGCCGGGGAGCTGTTTTTT; CDR3 protein: CATSHPLAAGELFF
clone size: few; J gene: TRBJ1-6; D gene: -; V gene: TRBV25-1; CDR3 DNA: TGTGCCAGCAGTGAACAGATTAATTCACCCCTCCATTTT; CDR3 protein: CASSEQINSPLHF
clone size: -; J gene: TRBJ2-1; D gene: TRBD1; V gene: TRBV7-3; CDR3 DNA: TGTGCCAGCAGCTTGACAGGGGGGGGCGCTGAGCAGTTCTTC; CDR3 protein: CASSLTGGGAEQFF
clone size: -; J gene: TRBJ2-5; D gene: TRBD2; V gene: TRBV7-9; CDR3 DNA: TGTGCCAGCAGCTTTCCCATAGCCGGGGGGTTAGATGCCCAGTACTTC; CDR3 protein: CASSFPIAGGLDAQYF
clone size: -; J gene: TRBJ2-7; D gene: TRBD2; V gene: TRBV7-9; CDR3 DNA: TGTGCCAGCAGCTTTGAAGGAAGCGGGGGGGACGATTACTTC; CDR3 protein: CASSFEGSGGDDYF
clone size: once; J gene: TRBJ2-3; D gene: -; V gene: TRBV29-1; CDR3 DNA: TGCAGCTTTGAGAGGGACACAGATACGCAGTATTTT; CDR3 protein: CSFERDTDTQYF
clone size: -; J gene: TRBJ1-2; D gene: -; V gene: TRBV15; CDR3 DNA: TGTGCCACCAGCAGAGGGGGGGTAGGGCTCGGTGGCTACACCTTC; CDR3 protein: CATSRGGVGLGGYTF
clone size: once; J gene: TRBJ2-1; D gene: TRBD2; V gene: TRBV7-3; CDR3 DNA: TGTGCCAGCAGTTCGGGGGGGACATGCGGTCAGAATGAGCAGTTCTTC; CDR3 protein: CASSSGGTCGQNEQFF
clone size: -; J gene: TRBJ2-6; D gene: -; V gene: TRBV15; CDR3 DNA: TGTGCCAGCAGCAGAGCGGGTGGCTACGGGGCCAACGTCCTGACTTTC; CDR3 protein: CASSRAGGYGANVLTF
clone size: -; J gene: TRBJ2-3; D gene: TRBD2; V gene: TRBV2; CDR3 DNA: TGTGCCAGCAGTGTTCTAGCGGGAGCAGATACGCAGTATTTT; CDR3 protein: CASSVLAGADTQYF
clone size: -; J gene: TRBJ2-5; D gene: -; V gene: TRBV7-3; CDR3 DNA: TGTGCCACCGGCAGCGGCTCCAGCCAAGCGACCCAGTACTTC; CDR3 protein: CATGSGSSQATQYF
clone size: -; J gene: TRBJ2-7; D gene: -; V gene: TRBV10-3; CDR3 DNA: TGTGCCAGCAAGTACAAAGGGGGGTACTCCGAGCAGTACTTC; CDR3 protein: CASKYKGGYSEQYF
clone size: -; J gene: TRBJ2-7; D gene: TRBD1; V gene: TRBV12-3/TRBV12-4; CDR3 DNA: TGTGCCAGCAGTTTAGGCGGGACAGGTTCCGAGCAGTACTTC; CDR3 protein: CASSLGGTGSEQYF
clone size: -; J gene: TRBJ2-1; D gene: TRBD2; V gene: TRBV9; CDR3 DNA: TGTGCCAGCAGCGGATTAGCGGGTAACACCGGGGAGCAGTTCTTC; CDR3 protein: CASSGLAGNTGEQFF
clone size: -; J gene: TRBJ1-6; D gene: -; V gene: TRBV7-9; CDR3 DNA: TGTGCCAGCAGCTTAGGACGCTTTAATTCACCCCTCCACTTT; CDR3 protein: CASSLGRFNSPLHF
clone size: few; J gene: TRBJ2-5; D gene: -; V gene: TRBV11-2; CDR3 DNA: TGTGCCAGCAGCTTGACAGGCGGCGAAGAGACCCAGTACTTC; CDR3 protein: CASSLTGGEETQYF
clone size: -; J gene: TRBJ2-1; D gene: -; V gene: TRBV5-4; CDR3 DNA: TGTGCCAGCAGCTTTACAATCGCGGACAATGAGCAGTTCTTC; CDR3 protein: CASSFTIADNEQFF
clone size: -; J gene: TRBJ2-3; D gene: -; V gene: TRBV9; CDR3 DNA: TGTGCCAGCAGCGTAGGATCAGGGGCCACCGCGCAGTATTTT; CDR3 protein: CASSVGSGATAQYF
clone size: -; J gene: TRBJ1-1; D gene: -; V gene: TRBV19; CDR3 DNA: TGTGCCAGTAGTGAACAGGCTGGGAGCACTGAAGCTTTCTTT; CDR3 protein: CASSEQAGSTEAFF
clone size: -; J gene: TRBJ2-1; D gene: -; V gene: TRBV7-8; CDR3 DNA: TGTGCCACCAGCAGAGCTAGAGATGGGGGGACTCAGCAGTTCTTC; CDR3 protein: CATSRARDGGTQQFF
clone size: many; J gene: TRBJ2-5; D gene: -; V gene: TRBV27; CDR3 DNA: TGTGCCAGCAGCGGGTTCAGGGAGACGTACCAAGAGACCCAGTACTTC; CDR3 protein: CASSGFRETYQETQYF
clone size: -; J gene: TRBJ2-7; D gene: -; V gene: TRBV7-8; CDR3 DNA: TGTGCCAGCAGCTTTGTTCCAGGCGGGACAGCCCAGTCCTACTTC; CDR3 protein: CASSFVPGGTAQSYF
clone size: -; J gene: TRBJ2-1; D gene: TRBD2; V gene: TRBV7-8; CDR3 DNA: TGTGCCAGCAGCTTTCAAGTTAGCGGGGGGGGAAGTACACAGTTCTTC; CDR3 protein: CASSFQVSGGGSTQFF
clone size: few; J gene: TRBJ2-7; D gene: TRBD2; V gene: TRBV24-1; CDR3 DNA: TGTGCCAGCAAACCAGGAGCGGGAGATCCGGGCGAGCAGTACTTC; CDR3 protein: CASKPGAGDPGEQYF
clone size: -; J gene: TRBJ1-4; D gene: -; V gene: TRBV10-3; CDR3 DNA: TGTGCCATCAGTGAGAGTCACAGGGTTGGGGAAAAACTGTTTTTT; CDR3 protein: CAISESHRVGEKLFF
clone size: once; J gene: TRBJ2-3; D gene: -; V gene: TRBV7-2; CDR3 DNA: TGTGCCAGCAGCTTTCAGCCAGGCCGCAATGCGCAGTATTTT; CDR3 protein: CASSFQPGRNAQYF
clone size: -; J gene: TRBJ1-1; D gene: -; V gene: TRBV7-6; CDR3 DNA: TGTGCCAGCAGCTTTAATAACACTGAAGCTTTCTTT; CDR3 protein: CASSFNNTEAFF
clone size: -; J gene: TRBJ1-3; D gene: -; V gene: TRBV20-1; CDR3 DNA: TGCAGTGCTCTCGACGGGAGCTCTGGAAACACCATATATTTT; CDR3 protein: CSALDGSSGNTIYF
clone size: -; J gene: TRBJ2-1; D gene: TRBD2; V gene: TRBV7-9; CDR3 DNA: TGTGCCAGCAGCTTTCCAAGAAGCGGGGGGAGCGATGAGCTCTTC; CDR3 protein: CASSFPRSGGSDELF
clone size: -; J gene: TRBJ2-3; D gene: -; V gene: TRBV7-9; CDR3 DNA: TGTGCCAGCAGCTTAGGGGGAGCCCAGTACATCCGGTCTTTT; CDR3 protein: CASSLGGAQYIRSF
clone size: -; J gene: TRBJ1-6; D gene: -; V gene: TRBV5-5; CDR3 DNA: TGTGCCAGCAGCTCGGGTGGGTCAGAGGGGCCCCTCCACTTT; CDR3 protein: CASSSGGSEGPLHF
clone size: -; J gene: TRBJ1-1; D gene: -; V gene: TRBV15; CDR3 DNA: TGTGCCACCAGCAGACCCCTGGGGGAGAACACTGAAGCTTTCTTT; CDR3 protein: CATSRPLGENTEAFF
clone size: -; J gene: TRBJ2-4; D gene: -; V gene: TRBV9; CDR3 DNA: TGTGCCAGCAGCGAAGGGGGGAAAGTGCTGAACTTC; CDR3 protein: CASSEGGKVLNF
clone size: -; J gene: TRBJ2-1; D gene: -; V gene: TRBV7-3; CDR3 DNA: TGTGCCGGTAGTGGTGGGGGGATGAACGAGCAGTTCTTC; CDR3 protein: CAGSGGGMNEQFF
clone size: -; J gene: TRBJ2-7; D gene: TRBD2; V gene: TRBV5-5; CDR3 DNA: TGTGCCGGCAGCTTAAGCGGGAAGGCCTACGAGCAGTACTTC; CDR3 protein: CAGSLSGKAYEQYF
clone size: -; J gene: TRBJ2-2; D gene: -; V gene: TRBV24-1; CDR3 DNA: TGTGCCAGCAGCGAGAATGCGGTACCCGGTCCCTCCACCGGGGAGCTGTTTTTT; CDR3 protein: CASSENAVPGPSTGELFF
clone size: -; J gene: TRBJ2-1; D gene: -; V gene: TRBV7-2; CDR3 DNA: TGTGCCAGCAGCTCTCAAACCTGCCGGGGGAGCCAGAACCAGTTCTTC; CDR3 protein: CASSSQTCRGSQNQFF
clone size: -; J gene: TRBJ1-2; D gene: -; V gene: TRBV7-9; CDR3 DNA: TGTGCCAGCAGGGGGGAGGGGATGAGCTCCTACGAGGAGTACACCTTC; CDR3 protein: CASRGEGMSSYEEYTF
clone size: -; J gene: TRBJ2-3; D gene: TRBD2; V gene: TRBV19; CDR3 DNA: TGTGCCAGTAGTATAGCGGGAGGTCCCGATAATGAGCATTTT; CDR3 protein: CASSIAGGPDNEHF
clone size: once; J gene: TRBJ2-2; D gene: TRBD1; V gene: TRBV2; CDR3 DNA: TGTGCCAGCAGTGATCCAGGGGGGAACACCGGGGAGCTGTTTTTT; CDR3 protein: CASSDPGGNTGELFF
clone size: -; J gene: TRBJ2-7; D gene: -; V gene: TRBV2; CDR3 DNA: TGTGCCAGCAGTCCGACTAGGTCCCACGAGCAGTACTTC; CDR3 protein: CASSPTRSHEQYF
clone size: -; J gene: TRBJ2-3; D gene: TRBD1; V gene: TRBV6-6; CDR3 DNA: TGTGCCACCGGCCCGGCAGGGGGCGTGAGCACAGATACGCAGTATTTT; CDR3 protein: CATGPAGGVSTDTQYF
clone size: -; J gene: TRBJ2-1; D gene: TRBD2; V gene: TRBV7-2; CDR3 DNA: TGTGCCAGCAGCTTAGATGTAGCGGGGGGCAATGAGCAGTTCTTC; CDR3 protein: CASSLDVAGGNEQFF
clone size: once; J gene: TRBJ2-3; D gene: TRBD1; V gene: TRBV11-3; CDR3 DNA: TGTGCCAGCAGCTTAGCGACAGGGGCGCAGTATTTT; CDR3 protein: CASSLATGAQYF
clone size: few; J gene: TRBJ2-5; D gene: -; V gene: TRBV7-6; CDR3 DNA: TGTGCCAGCAGCACGGGCAGGGGCAATTCGCCCCACCACTTC; CDR3 protein: CASSTGRGNSPHHF
clone size: -; J gene: TRBJ1-2; D gene: -; V gene: TRBV7-2; CDR3 DNA: TGTGCCAGCAGCTTTAACTATGGCTACACCTTC; CDR3 protein: CASSFNYGYTF
clone size: -; J gene: TRBJ1-5; D gene: -; V gene: TRBV2; CDR3 DNA: TGTGCCAGCAGTGATGGGGGGATACATCAGCAGTATCACCCCCCACATTTT; CDR3 protein: CASSDGGIHQQYHPPHF
clone size: -; J gene: TRBJ2-3; D gene: -; V gene: TRBV2; CDR3 DNA: TGTGCCTGCGGGAACGGGAGCGCAGATACGCAGTATTTT; CDR3 protein: CACGNGSADTQYF
clone size: few; J gene: TRBJ2-3; D gene: -; V gene: TRBV7-9; CDR3 DNA: TGTGCCAGCAGCTTAGCGGGTGGCTACGGGGCCAACGATTTT; CDR3 protein: CASSLAGGYGANDF
clone size: -; J gene: TRBJ2-7; D gene: TRBD2; V gene: TRBV5-5; CDR3 DNA: TGTGCCGGCCGGGTCGGCGGGGGTTACTACGAGCAGTACTTC; CDR3 protein: CAGRVGGGYYEQYF
clone size: -; J gene: TRBJ1-2; D gene: -; V gene: TRBV20-1; CDR3 DNA: TGCAGTGCTAGCGCAGGGGGCTACACCTTC; CDR3 protein: CSASAGGYTF
clone size: medium-sized; J gene: TRBJ1-1; D gene: -; V gene: TRBV10-3; CDR3 DNA: TGTGCCACGTCAGGGATAATGAACACTGAAGCTTTCTTT; CDR3 protein: CATSGIMNTEAFF
clone size: -; J gene: TRBJ2-3; D gene: TRBD1; V gene: TRBV9; CDR3 DNA: TGTGCCAGCAGCTTAACAGGGGGTCACGGTACGAAGTATTTT; CDR3 protein: CASSLTGGHGTKYF
clone size: -; J gene: TRBJ2-7; D gene: TRBD1; V gene: TRBV15; CDR3 DNA: TGTGCCAGCAGCTTAGGCAGGGGGCAAGAGGAGCAGTACTTC; CDR3 protein: CASSLGRGQEEQYF
clone size: -; J gene: TRBJ2-7; D gene: TRBD2; V gene: TRBV7-2; CDR3 DNA: TGTGCCAGCAGCTCTGGCGGGGGGGGGTTCTACGAGCAGTACTTC; CDR3 protein: CASSSGGGGFYEQYF
clone size: -; J gene: TRBJ2-7; D gene: TRBD2; V gene: TRBV20-1; CDR3 DNA: TGCAGTGCTAGGAAACCTCCCAGAATTACTAGCGGGGGACCCACAAACTACGAGCAGTACTTC; CDR3 protein: CSARKPPRITSGGPTNYEQYF
clone size: -; J gene: TRBJ1-3; D gene: -; V gene: TRBV20-1; CDR3 DNA: TGCAGTGCTTTGGGACACGTAAACACCATATATTTT; CDR3 protein: CSALGHVNTIYF